This T cell receptor (beta chain) was found in a study of early T cells in non-severe SARS-CoV-2 infection. Turning to the study itself: Sequenced bulk RNA came from whole blood that was unsorted, and chains were unpaired. Study observations and caveats: In VDJdb matching, anti-spike CD8 responses were favored while private and CD4 specificities went missing.

Unique molecular identifiers were affixed to single, distinct cDNA molecules. TCRdb recomputed calls from the 5' RACE reads with MiXCR, one row per CDR3 protein. This sample yields tens of thousands of distinct CDR3 sequences, of which approximately 13% are seen a single time; about 9.3% belongs to the top ten. This clonotype was observed many times. Its antigen is unidentified. Trimming took off 4 bases at V and 4 bases at J, with 10 bases between the two ends. CDR1 is GTSNPN, CDR2 SVGIG, per germline (reference sequence). The CDR3 spans 12 residues. V gene TRBV30 combines with J gene TRBJ2-5, with TRBD2 as a possible D gene (6 bases). This material consisted of whole blood, taken at baseline. This receptor was obtained from an adult who was a healthcare worker with PCR-confirmed SARS-CoV-2 infection or an uninfected control (not recorded which). As DNA, the CDR3 is TGTGCCTGGACAACGGGGGTAGAGACCCAGTACTTC. This translates into CAWTTGVETQYF.